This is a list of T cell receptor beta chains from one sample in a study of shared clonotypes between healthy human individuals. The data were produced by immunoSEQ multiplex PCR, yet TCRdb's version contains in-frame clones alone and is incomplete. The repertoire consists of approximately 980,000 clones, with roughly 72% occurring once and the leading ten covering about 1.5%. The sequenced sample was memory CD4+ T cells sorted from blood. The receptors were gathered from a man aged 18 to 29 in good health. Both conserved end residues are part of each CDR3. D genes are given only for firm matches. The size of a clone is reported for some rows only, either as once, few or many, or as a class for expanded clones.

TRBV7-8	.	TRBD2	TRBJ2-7	TGTGCCAGCAACCCTTCGCTGGGACTAGAAGGCGAGCAGTACTTC	CASNPSLGLEGEQYF
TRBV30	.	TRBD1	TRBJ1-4	TGTGCCTGGAGTCACCGGGACAGAACTAATGAAAAACTGTTTTTT	CAWSHRDRTNEKLFF
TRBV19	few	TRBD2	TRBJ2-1	TGTGCCAGTACCCGGGGGGGCCCAAGCTCCTACAATGAGCAGTTCTTC	CASTRGGPSSYNEQFF
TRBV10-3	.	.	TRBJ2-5	TGTGCCATCAGTGAGACAGGGCCAGGGGACCAAGAGACCCAGTACTTC	CAISETGPGDQETQYF
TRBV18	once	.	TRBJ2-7	TGTGCCAGCTCACCACCGTCCCGTACCTACGAGCAGTACTTC	CASSPPSRTYEQYF
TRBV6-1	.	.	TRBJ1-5	TGTGCCAGCAGTGAAAACAGGATTCTGCCCCAGCATTTT	CASSENRILPQHF
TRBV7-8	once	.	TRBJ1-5	TGTGCCAGCAGCTTAGGGGCCAGGGGCGCATTAGGTCAGCCCCAGCATTTT	CASSLGARGALGQPQHF
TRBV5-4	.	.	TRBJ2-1	TGTGCCAGCAGCTCCACTAGTCTTCGGTACAATGAGCAGTTCTTC	CASSSTSLRYNEQFF
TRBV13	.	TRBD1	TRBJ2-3	TGTGCCAGCAGCCTGGGACAGAGCACAGATACGCAGTATTTT	CASSLGQSTDTQYF
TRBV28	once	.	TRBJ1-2	TGTGCCAGCAGTTCCCTGGGGGGGGGTAACTATGGCTACACCTTC	CASSSLGGGNYGYTF
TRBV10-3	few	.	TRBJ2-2	TGTGCCATCAGTCAGAACTTACAGGGAAACGGGGCCGGGGAGCTGTTTTTT	CAISQNLQGNGAGELFF
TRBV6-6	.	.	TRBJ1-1	TGTGCCAGCAGTTATAAGGGGGGGCTCTCGAACACTGAAGCTTTCTTT	CASSYKGGLSNTEAFF
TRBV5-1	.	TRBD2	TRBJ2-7	TGCGCCAGCAGCTCCGGGACTAGCGGGGGGTACGAGCAGTACTTC	CASSSGTSGGYEQYF
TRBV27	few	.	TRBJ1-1	TGTGCCAGCGCCCTTTTTGGTGCGGCGGGTAGGGCTTTCTTT	CASALFGAAGRAFF
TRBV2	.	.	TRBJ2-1	TGTGCCAGCAGCCGACAGAGAAACAATGAGCAGTTCTTC	CASSRQRNNEQFF
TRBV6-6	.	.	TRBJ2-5	TGTGCCAGCAGTTACCGCGGACAATTAGAGACCCAGTACTTC	CASSYRGQLETQYF
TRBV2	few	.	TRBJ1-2	TGTGCCAGCAAGGACAGCGGAGGCTACACCTTC	CASKDSGGYTF
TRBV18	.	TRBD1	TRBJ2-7	TGTGCCAGCTCGCTACAGGGGTCTACTTCCTACGAGCAGTACTTC	CASSLQGSTSYEQYF
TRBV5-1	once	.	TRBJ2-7	TGCGCCAGCAGCTTGGAATCGCCAGATCTGCACGAGCAGTACTTC	CASSLESPDLHEQYF
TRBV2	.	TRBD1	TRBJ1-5	TGTGCCAGCAGTGAGGACAGGAATCAGCCCCAGCATTTT	CASSEDRNQPQHF
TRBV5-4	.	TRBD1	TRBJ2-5	TGTGCCAGCAGCCAACAGGGGGAAGAGACCCAGTACTTC	CASSQQGEETQYF
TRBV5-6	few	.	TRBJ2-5	TGTGCCAGCAGCTTGGCCACCGGGGGCCTTGGAGAGACCCAGTACTTC	CASSLATGGLGETQYF
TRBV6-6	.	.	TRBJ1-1	TGTGCCAGCACCACGGGGCCTCAGAACACTGAAGCTTTCTTT	CASTTGPQNTEAFF
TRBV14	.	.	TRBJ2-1	TGTGCCAGCAGCCAAGACCGGGGCTCCTACAATGAGCAGTTCTTC	CASSQDRGSYNEQFF
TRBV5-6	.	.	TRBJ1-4	TGTGCCAGCAGCTTACGAGGGGCTACCAATGAAAAACTGTTTTTT	CASSLRGATNEKLFF
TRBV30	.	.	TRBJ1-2	TGTGCCTGGAGGCCTTTGAGCGGGTATGGCTACACCTTC	CAWRPLSGYGYTF
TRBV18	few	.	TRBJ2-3	TGTGCCAGCTCACCACCCAGCGCGGGGGATACGCAGTATTTT	CASSPPSAGDTQYF
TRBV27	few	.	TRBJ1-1	TGTGCCAGCAGAAATAGAGGGGGGACGGACGGTGAAGCTTTCTTT	CASRNRGGTDGEAFF
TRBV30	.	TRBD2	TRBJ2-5	TGTGCCTGGGGGCGGGGGGAAGAGACCCAGTACTTC	CAWGRGEETQYF
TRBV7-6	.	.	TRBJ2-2	TGTGCCAGCAGCTTAGGGGGAAACACCGGGGAGCTGTTTTTT	CASSLGGNTGELFF
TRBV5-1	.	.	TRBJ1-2	TGCGCCAGCAGCTTGGAGACAGCTGGTCGCTATGGCTACACCTTC	CASSLETAGRYGYTF
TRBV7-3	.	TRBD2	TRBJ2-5	TGTGCCAGCAGCACTCGCGGGGGGAAGGAGGAGACCCAGTACTTC	CASSTRGGKEETQYF
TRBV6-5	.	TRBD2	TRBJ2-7	TGTGCCAGCAGTTACGTCGGGGGGAGCTCCTACGAGCAGTACTTC	CASSYVGGSSYEQYF
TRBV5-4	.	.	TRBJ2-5	TGTGCCAGCAGCTTGGGGGTCGGAGAGACCCAGTACTTC	CASSLGVGETQYF
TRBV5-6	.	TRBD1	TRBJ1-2	TGTGCCAGCAGCACCGGGGACAGGGGATGGTATGGCTACACCTTC	CASSTGDRGWYGYTF
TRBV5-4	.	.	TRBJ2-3	TGTGCCAGCAGTCGGGGAACTAGCACAGATACGCAGTATTTT	CASSRGTSTDTQYF
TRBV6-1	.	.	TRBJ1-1	TGTGCCAGCAAGCCCCCAGAGAACACTGAAGCTTTCTTT	CASKPPENTEAFF
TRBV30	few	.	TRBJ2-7	TGTGCCTGGCGGACCAACTCCTACGAGCAGTACTTC	CAWRTNSYEQYF
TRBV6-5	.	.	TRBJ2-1	TGTGCCAGCAGCCGGGAAGTGGACAATGAGCAGTTCTTC	CASSREVDNEQFF
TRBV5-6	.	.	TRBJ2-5	TGTGCCAGCAGCTTGAAACTAATTGTCGCGGAGACCCAGTACTTC	CASSLKLIVAETQYF
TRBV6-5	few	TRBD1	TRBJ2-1	TGTGCCAGCAGTTACGGTTTGGACAGGGGGAACAATGAGCAGTTCTTC	CASSYGLDRGNNEQFF
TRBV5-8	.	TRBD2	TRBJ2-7	TGTGCCAGCAGCTTGTCACTAGCGGGGGGTTACGAGCAGTACTTC	CASSLSLAGGYEQYF
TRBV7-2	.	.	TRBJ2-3	TGTGCCAGCAGCATAATAGCCTCTAGCACAGATACGCAGTATTTT	CASSIIASSTDTQYF
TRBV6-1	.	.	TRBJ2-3	TGTGCCAGCAGTAAACGCACAGATACGCAGTATTTT	CASSKRTDTQYF
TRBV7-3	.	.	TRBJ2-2	TGTGCCAGCAGCTTATCCTCGTCTAGCGCCGGGGAGCTGTTTTTT	CASSLSSSSAGELFF
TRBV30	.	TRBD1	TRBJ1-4	TGTGCCTGGACGGGACAGGGCGAAAAACTGTTTTTT	CAWTGQGEKLFF
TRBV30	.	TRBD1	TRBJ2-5	TGTGCCTTCGACAGGGGAGGAGAGACCCAGTACTTC	CAFDRGGETQYF
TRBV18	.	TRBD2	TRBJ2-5	TGTGCCAGCTCACCACCGGGACTAGCGGGCCCGGAGACCCAGTACTTC	CASSPPGLAGPETQYF
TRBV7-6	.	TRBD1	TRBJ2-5	TGTGCCAGCAGCTTAGTGGGACAGGGCCAAGAGACCCAGTACTTC	CASSLVGQGQETQYF
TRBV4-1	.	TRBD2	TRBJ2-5	TGCGCCAGCAGCCAACAGGGACTAGCGGGGGGGCTGAGAGAGACCCAGTACTTC	CASSQQGLAGGLRETQYF
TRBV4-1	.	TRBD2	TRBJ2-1	TGCGCCAGCAGCCAAGATTTGCTAGCGGGAGGGCCATGGGGAAATGAGCAGTTCTTC	CASSQDLLAGGPWGNEQFF
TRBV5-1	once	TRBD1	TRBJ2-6	TGCGCCAGCAGTCCCCAGACAGGGGGCTCTGGGGCCAACGTCCTGACTTTC	CASSPQTGGSGANVLTF
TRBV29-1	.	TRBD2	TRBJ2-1	TGCAGCGTTGGAGGGACTAGCGGGGGGTTCCTCCTGGGCAATGAGCAGTTCTTC	CSVGGTSGGFLLGNEQFF